This note documents a single T cell receptor (beta chain) sequence. Authors' processing steps: Reference gene primer amplification in the assay estimated nucleated cell counts. Clones were read by immunoSEQ multiplex PCR, and TCRdb kept only the in-frame ones, dropping some. V, J and clone size reflect that table, while D and trimming were determined from the DNA. The sample has around 130,000 clones; 85% to 90% are singletons. This entry is derived from a study of blood T cell repertoires in COVID-19. Study as a whole: T cells, B-cell-depleted T cells, or PBMCs supplied cDNA or gDNA.

The CDR3 consists of 13 residues. V lost 6 bases to trimming and J lost 6 bases; unmatched junction nucleotides: 8. Germline V gene sequence: CDR1 MNHNY, CDR2 SVGAGI (reference sequence). The clonotype was recovered from a man in his fifties or sixties with active or convalescent COVID-19. Material for sequencing was peripheral blood. The chain recombines TRBV6-6 with TRBJ2-7, with 7 bases identical to TRBD1. CDR3 sequence reads: CASRKDRELEQYF. CDR3 bases: TGTGCCAGCAGGAAAGACAGGGAACTCGAGCAGTACTTC.